These T cell receptor beta chains were read from a single sample in a study of blood T cell repertoires in COVID-19. This table comes from immunoSEQ multiplex PCR, and its TCRdb copy is limited to in-frame clones, with some not included. The sample comprises fewer than 150,000 clones, about 80% of which are singletons, and 8% to 10% rests with the top ten. The specimen sequenced was peripheral blood. These receptors were collected from a woman older than 75 in a cohort sampled during active or convalescent COVID-19. CDR3s include the opening cysteine and the closing phenylalanine or tryptophan. The D gene is left open where the match is weak. Clone size is not always given. Where it is, it says once, few, many or a class for expanded clones.

clone size	V gene	J gene	D gene	CDR3 DNA	CDR3 protein
few	TRBV6-5	TRBJ2-2	TRBD1	TGTGCCAGCAGTAGACAGGGGGCTGGCACCGGGGAGCTGTTTTTT	CASSRQGAGTGELFF
NA	TRBV7-9	TRBJ1-1	NA	TGTGCCGGATCGACGGCAACTATGAACACTGAAGCTTTCTTT	CAGSTATMNTEAFF
NA	TRBV5-1	TRBJ2-3	NA	TGCGCCAGCAGCCTCGGACAAACAACAGATACGCAGTATTTT	CASSLGQTTDTQYF
few	TRBV7-9	TRBJ1-2	NA	TGTGCCAGCAGCAGGTCCGGGGTGAACTATGGCTACACCTTC	CASSRSGVNYGYTF
NA	TRBV7-6	TRBJ2-1	TRBD2	TGTGCCAGCAGCGCGGGCGGGGGGGCCTACAATGAGCAGTTCTTC	CASSAGGGAYNEQFF
once	TRBV19	TRBJ1-5	NA	TGTGCCAGTAGTATGAGAGGGTCGGGAAGCAATCAGCCCCAGCATTTT	CASSMRGSGSNQPQHF
NA	TRBV4-3	TRBJ2-2	NA	TGCGCCAGCAGCCAAGATAGGGGAGGAAACACCGGGGAGCTGTTTTTT	CASSQDRGGNTGELFF
NA	TRBV11-1	TRBJ2-7	NA	TGTGCCAGCAGCATCGGGGTCGACTACGAGCAGTACTTC	CASSIGVDYEQYF
NA	TRBV9	TRBJ1-3	NA	TGTGCCAGCAGCGTAGGGGGAGGGAGACACACCATATATTTT	CASSVGGGRHTIYF
NA	TRBV28	TRBJ1-1	TRBD1	TGTGCCAGCAGAAAGGGGGCTAAGGCTGAAGCTTTCTTT	CASRKGAKAEAFF
once	TRBV6-6	TRBJ2-3	NA	TGTGCCAGCAGTACCGAACCGGGAGACACAGATACGCAGTATTTT	CASSTEPGDTDTQYF
NA	TRBV18	TRBJ1-1	NA	TGTGCCAGCTCACCAGCGTTAACGAAAGTTCCCATGAACACTGAAGCTTTCTTT	CASSPALTKVPMNTEAFF
NA	TRBV4-1	TRBJ1-4	TRBD1	TGCGCCAGCAGCCCCCTTGGCAGGGGGCGTCCAAATGAAAAACTGTTTTTT	CASSPLGRGRPNEKLFF
NA	TRBV19	TRBJ1-3	NA	TGTGCCAGTAGCAGATGGGGGGTCGGAAACTCTGGAAACACCATATATTTT	CASSRWGVGNSGNTIYF
NA	TRBV18	TRBJ1-1	NA	TGTGCCAGCTCACCACGACAGGCCCAGACTACTGAAGCTTTCTTT	CASSPRQAQTTEAFF
NA	TRBV2	TRBJ1-6	NA	TGTGCCAGCAGTGAAAATGGGCAAAACTTATCACCCCTCCACTTT	CASSENGQNLSPLHF
few	TRBV6-4	TRBJ1-1	NA	TGTGCCAGCAGTGACTCGTTCACCGGGAGAGCTTTCTTT	CASSDSFTGRAFF
NA	TRBV3-1/TRBV3-2	TRBJ2-5	TRBD2	TGTGCCAGCAGCCAGGCCTGGACTAGCGGGGCCCCCCCAACCCAGTACTTC	CASSQAWTSGAPPTQYF
NA	TRBV4-1	TRBJ1-4	TRBD1	TGCGCCAGCAGCCAAGCAAACACCAAACAGGGGATTGAAAAACTGTTTTTT	CASSQANTKQGIEKLFF
NA	TRBV18	TRBJ1-1	NA	TGTGCCAGCTCACCCACTCTTGGAGGGGCGGGCACTGAAGCTTTCTTT	CASSPTLGGAGTEAFF